The clone carrying this TCR beta chain has at least ten counts. Its cognate antigen is unknown. The data derive from a study of T-cell reconstitution after alpha-beta-depleted transplantation in children. Molecular barcoding with unique molecular identifiers was used for the TCRbeta library. In TCRdb, the PCR reads were re-called with MiXCR into one record per CDR3 protein. This table holds about 200,000 distinct CDR3 sequences, under 8.5% found once. Study findings and constraints: Surviving thymic progenitors and recipient T cells were the source of high TCRbeta diversity at day 60 in some patients. T-cell counts and diversity were attributed mostly to newly produced T cells one year after transplant.

This specimen consisted of PBMCs, obtained before TCRalphabeta/CD19-depleted stem cell transplant. This TCR derives from a boy aged 2 to 9 with acute lymphoblastic leukemia, due to receive a stem cell transplant.

The CDR3 DNA reads TGTGCCAGCAGCGTATCCCCCAGAGGCGACAATGAGCAGTTCTTC. Residues: CASSVSPRGDNEQFF. J is TRBJ2-1 and V is TRBV9; D gene ambiguous. The V end was cut by 1 base, the J end by 5 bases, with 13 bases between. Per germline, CDR1 SGDLS and CDR2 YYNGEE. The CDR3 loop spans 15 amino acids. The full variable domain, completed using reference TRBV9 and TRBJ2-1, is DSGVTQTPKHLITATGQRVTLRCSPRSGDLSVYWYQQSLDQGLQFLIQYYNGEERAKGNILERFSAQQFPDLHSELNLSSLELGDSALYFCASSVSPRGDNEQFFGPGTRLTVL.